These T cell receptor beta chains were read from a single sample in a study of CD8 T cells in ankylosing spondylitis. TCRdb re-called the 5' RACE reads through MiXCR, storing one row per CDR3 protein. This table holds around 230,000 distinct CDR3 sequences, less than 10% found once. Specimen: blood, either unsorted or a sorted T cell fraction (not recorded which). These receptors were taken from a male donor with ankylosing spondylitis or in good health (not recorded which). Each CDR3 is given with its conserved first and last residue.

v_call: TRBV16
cdr3_length: 15
j_call: TRBJ1-6
cdr3_aa: CASSQGQGRRSPLHF

v_call: TRBV5-1
cdr3_length: 14
j_call: TRBJ2-3
cdr3_aa: CASSSTSGSDTQYF

v_call: TRBV6-6
cdr3_length: 13
j_call: TRBJ1-5
cdr3_aa: CASSPPGQQPQHF

v_call: TRBV6-2/TRBV6-3
cdr3_length: 15
j_call: TRBJ2-3
cdr3_aa: CASNPPGQSTDTQYF

v_call: TRBV7-2
cdr3_length: 14
j_call: TRBJ2-1
cdr3_aa: CASSLAIAGHEQFF

v_call: TRBV19
cdr3_length: 14
j_call: TRBJ1-6
cdr3_aa: CASSAREKNSPLHF

v_call: TRBV4-3
cdr3_length: 12
j_call: TRBJ2-5
cdr3_aa: CARTLGVETQYF

v_call: TRBV6-2/TRBV6-3
cdr3_length: 14
j_call: TRBJ2-5
cdr3_aa: CASSSIDRQETQYF

v_call: TRBV5-5
cdr3_length: 14
j_call: TRBJ2-7
cdr3_aa: CASSLEGLSYEQYF

v_call: TRBV4-2
cdr3_length: 15
j_call: TRBJ2-2
cdr3_aa: CASREQIANTGELFF

v_call: TRBV20-1
cdr3_length: 14
j_call: TRBJ1-4
cdr3_aa: CSARKGATNEKLFF

v_call: TRBV5-6
cdr3_length: 15
j_call: TRBJ2-1
cdr3_aa: CASSLVALAGGPQFF

v_call: TRBV7-2
cdr3_length: 17
j_call: TRBJ2-5
cdr3_aa: CASSLGGPGPLQETQYF

v_call: TRBV7-2
cdr3_length: 16
j_call: TRBJ1-3
cdr3_aa: CASSYRGRSTGNAIYF

v_call: TRBV20-1
cdr3_length: 11
j_call: TRBJ2-5
cdr3_aa: CSSQERETQYF

v_call: TRBV9
cdr3_length: 13
j_call: TRBJ1-2
cdr3_aa: CASSVATNYGYTF

v_call: TRBV30
cdr3_length: 14
j_call: TRBJ2-5
cdr3_aa: CAWDSGTPQETQYF

v_call: TRBV21-1
cdr3_length: 19
j_call: TRBJ2-1
cdr3_aa: CASSPYPSGTPFPSNEQFF

v_call: TRBV5-1
cdr3_length: 12
j_call: TRBJ1-1
cdr3_aa: CASSLSGPEAFF

v_call: TRBV10-3
cdr3_length: 13
j_call: TRBJ1-1
cdr3_aa: CAISDGQLTEAFF

v_call: TRBV20-1
cdr3_length: 15
j_call: TRBJ2-5
cdr3_aa: CSARPTSGAQETQYF

v_call: TRBV7-9
cdr3_length: 15
j_call: TRBJ2-3
cdr3_aa: CASSLYQLGTDTQYF

v_call: TRBV7-9
cdr3_length: 15
j_call: TRBJ1-1
cdr3_aa: CASSFRRSMNTEAFF

v_call: TRBV2
cdr3_length: 14
j_call: TRBJ2-4
cdr3_aa: CASSTGIFKNIQYF

v_call: TRBV12-3/TRBV12-4
cdr3_length: 12
j_call: TRBJ1-5
cdr3_aa: CASSLARQPQHF

v_call: TRBV7-6
cdr3_length: 16
j_call: TRBJ2-1
cdr3_aa: CASSLGTSGSYNEQFF

v_call: TRBV7-2
cdr3_length: 15
j_call: TRBJ2-6
cdr3_aa: CASSLGVPGANVLTF

v_call: TRBV6-1
cdr3_length: 17
j_call: TRBJ2-5
cdr3_aa: CASSPRGVAGGEETQYF

v_call: TRBV6-2/TRBV6-3
cdr3_length: 14
j_call: TRBJ2-6
cdr3_aa: CASQTEAGANVLTF